A selection of T cell receptor beta chains follows, all from one sample in a study of T-cell memory formation after mild COVID-19. From the 5' RACE reads, TCRdb called clonotypes with MiXCR, one entry per CDR3 protein. The repertoire has about 320,000 distinct CDR3 sequences, 14% of them found once; the top ten carry approximately 22%. The sample taken for sequencing was PBMCs or a T cell subset sorted from them (not recorded which). These receptors were obtained from a man between 18 and 35 years old who had mild COVID-19 (a few samples of this study predate the infection). Cell type and time point are not known. Both conserved end residues are part of each CDR3. The order of the fields is D gene, V gene, J gene, clone size, CDR3 protein, CDR3 DNA. The D gene is left open where the match is weak. Expanded clones get a size class; other rows say once, few or many, or leave the size out.

D gene: TRBD1
V gene: TRBV3-1
J gene: TRBJ2-1
clone size: few
CDR3 protein: CASSQGTGGYEQFF
CDR3 DNA: TGTGCCAGCAGCCAAGGGACAGGGGGTTATGAGCAGTTCTTC

D gene: .
V gene: TRBV10-3
J gene: TRBJ2-5
clone size: few
CDR3 protein: CAISDAETQYF
CDR3 DNA: TGTGCCATCAGTGACGCTGAGACCCAGTACTTC

D gene: TRBD1
V gene: TRBV6-1
J gene: TRBJ1-1
clone size: few
CDR3 protein: CASRQGGTEAFF
CDR3 DNA: TGTGCCAGCAGGCAGGGGGGCACTGAAGCTTTCTTT

D gene: .
V gene: TRBV19
J gene: TRBJ1-5
clone size: .
CDR3 protein: CASTIGNQPQHF
CDR3 DNA: TGTGCCAGTACCATAGGCAATCAGCCCCAGCATTTT

D gene: .
V gene: TRBV14
J gene: TRBJ2-2
clone size: .
CDR3 protein: CASSQDYSGTGELFF
CDR3 DNA: TGTGCCAGCAGCCAGGACTACTCCGGAACCGGGGAGCTGTTTTTT

D gene: .
V gene: TRBV2
J gene: TRBJ2-7
clone size: few
CDR3 protein: CASGGTPSYEQYF
CDR3 DNA: TGTGCCAGCGGAGGGACTCCTTCCTACGAGCAGTACTTC

D gene: .
V gene: TRBV5-1
J gene: TRBJ1-2
clone size: .
CDR3 protein: CASSFRNPTGYTF
CDR3 DNA: TGCGCCAGCAGCTTCCGGAATCCTACCGGCTACACCTTC

D gene: .
V gene: TRBV5-1
J gene: TRBJ2-5
clone size: few
CDR3 protein: CASSRLTGPETQYF
CDR3 DNA: TGCGCCAGCAGCCGACTGACGGGACCAGAGACCCAGTACTTC

D gene: .
V gene: TRBV7-8
J gene: TRBJ1-1
clone size: .
CDR3 protein: CASSLARAAMNTEAFF
CDR3 DNA: TGTGCCAGCAGCTTAGCGCGGGCAGCAATGAACACTGAAGCTTTCTTT

D gene: .
V gene: TRBV7-8
J gene: TRBJ2-3
clone size: .
CDR3 protein: CASSQLDTQYF
CDR3 DNA: TGTGCCAGCAGCCAGTTAGATACGCAGTATTTT

D gene: .
V gene: TRBV20-1
J gene: TRBJ1-1
clone size: .
CDR3 protein: CSASRDAITEAFF
CDR3 DNA: TGCAGTGCTTCCCGGGACGCAATCACTGAAGCTTTCTTT

D gene: .
V gene: TRBV9
J gene: TRBJ2-5
clone size: .
CDR3 protein: CASSFTTTAEETQYF
CDR3 DNA: TGTGCCAGCAGCTTTACCACGACAGCCGAAGAGACCCAGTACTTC

D gene: .
V gene: TRBV5-1
J gene: TRBJ1-1
clone size: .
CDR3 protein: CASSLWGAPRDTEAFF
CDR3 DNA: TGCGCCAGCAGCTTGTGGGGGGCTCCCAGGGACACTGAAGCTTTCTTT

D gene: .
V gene: TRBV28
J gene: TRBJ1-2
clone size: many
CDR3 protein: CASSPPAGEEGYTF
CDR3 DNA: TGTGCCAGCAGCCCCCCCGCGGGGGAGGAGGGCTACACCTTC

D gene: .
V gene: TRBV7-2
J gene: TRBJ1-3
clone size: few
CDR3 protein: CASSLIGLSGNTIYF
CDR3 DNA: TGTGCCAGCAGCTTAATTGGCCTCTCTGGAAACACCATATATTTT

D gene: TRBD1
V gene: TRBV7-8
J gene: TRBJ1-4
clone size: .
CDR3 protein: CASSLGQAEKLFF
CDR3 DNA: TGTGCCAGCAGCCTTGGACAGGCCGAAAAACTGTTTTTT

D gene: .
V gene: TRBV21-1
J gene: TRBJ2-1
clone size: .
CDR3 protein: CASSNGSGSPGEQFF
CDR3 DNA: TGTGCCAGCAGCAATGGTAGCGGATCTCCGGGAGAGCAGTTCTTC

D gene: .
V gene: TRBV7-9
J gene: TRBJ2-2
clone size: few
CDR3 protein: CASSLVTLNTGELFF
CDR3 DNA: TGTGCCAGCAGCCTAGTTACCCTGAACACCGGGGAGCTGTTTTTT

D gene: TRBD2
V gene: TRBV10-3
J gene: TRBJ2-3
clone size: few
CDR3 protein: CAISLGLAGGRTDTQYF
CDR3 DNA: TGTGCCATCTCCTTGGGACTAGCGGGGGGTCGCACAGATACGCAGTATTTT

D gene: TRBD1
V gene: TRBV11-2
J gene: TRBJ2-2
clone size: few
CDR3 protein: CASRRTTGSNTGELFF
CDR3 DNA: TGTGCCAGCCGACGAACGACAGGGTCGAACACCGGGGAGCTGTTTTTT

D gene: TRBD2
V gene: TRBV6-2/TRBV6-3
J gene: TRBJ2-1
clone size: .
CDR3 protein: CASSFSRTSGGISGNEQFF
CDR3 DNA: TGTGCCAGCAGTTTCTCGAGGACTAGCGGGGGGATAAGCGGCAATGAGCAGTTCTTC

D gene: TRBD1
V gene: TRBV20-1
J gene: TRBJ2-3
clone size: .
CDR3 protein: CSAPPGTDTDTQYF
CDR3 DNA: TGCAGTGCTCCACCCGGGACAGACACAGATACGCAGTATTTT

D gene: TRBD1
V gene: TRBV4-1
J gene: TRBJ1-5
clone size: .
CDR3 protein: CASSTFPGGDQPQHF
CDR3 DNA: TGCGCCAGCAGCACCTTCCCAGGGGGCGATCAGCCCCAGCATTTT

D gene: .
V gene: TRBV5-1
J gene: TRBJ2-5
clone size: many
CDR3 protein: CASSLDPQETQYF
CDR3 DNA: TGCGCCAGCAGCTTGGACCCGCAAGAGACCCAGTACTTC

D gene: TRBD1
V gene: TRBV7-9
J gene: TRBJ2-2
clone size: few
CDR3 protein: CASSSPSGQGARTGELFF
CDR3 DNA: TGTGCCAGCAGCTCCCCCTCGGGACAGGGGGCGCGGACCGGGGAGCTGTTTTTT

D gene: TRBD1
V gene: TRBV11-1
J gene: TRBJ1-2
clone size: .
CDR3 protein: CASSFTGQGNYGYTF
CDR3 DNA: TGTGCCAGCAGCTTTACTGGACAGGGGAACTATGGCTACACCTTC

D gene: .
V gene: TRBV6-2/TRBV6-3
J gene: TRBJ2-7
clone size: .
CDR3 protein: CAIGATDSYEQYF
CDR3 DNA: TGTGCCATTGGGGCCACAGACTCCTACGAGCAGTACTTC

D gene: .
V gene: TRBV29-1
J gene: TRBJ1-2
clone size: few
CDR3 protein: CSVALAGGENYGYTF
CDR3 DNA: TGCAGCGTTGCACTCGCCGGGGGGGAAAACTATGGCTACACCTTC

D gene: .
V gene: TRBV9
J gene: TRBJ1-1
clone size: few
CDR3 protein: CASSALELGHTEAFF
CDR3 DNA: TGTGCCAGCAGCGCCCTCGAGTTGGGGCACACTGAAGCTTTCTTT

D gene: .
V gene: TRBV4-1
J gene: TRBJ2-5
clone size: .
CDR3 protein: CASSRNLPTGQETQYF
CDR3 DNA: TGCGCCAGCAGCCGGAACCTACCTACAGGTCAAGAGACCCAGTACTTC

D gene: TRBD1
V gene: TRBV5-1
J gene: TRBJ1-1
clone size: .
CDR3 protein: CASSLSPGQGTEAFF
CDR3 DNA: TGCGCCAGCAGCTTATCACCGGGACAGGGGACTGAAGCTTTCTTT

D gene: TRBD1
V gene: TRBV7-6
J gene: TRBJ1-2
clone size: few
CDR3 protein: CASSLDSRQGAHGYTF
CDR3 DNA: TGTGCCAGCAGCTTAGACTCGAGACAGGGGGCCCATGGCTACACCTTC

D gene: TRBD1
V gene: TRBV12-3/TRBV12-4
J gene: TRBJ1-5
clone size: many
CDR3 protein: CASSRTGGNQPQHF
CDR3 DNA: TGTGCCAGCAGTCGGACAGGGGGCAATCAGCCCCAGCATTTT

D gene: .
V gene: TRBV14
J gene: TRBJ1-1
clone size: .
CDR3 protein: CASSQGFSYTEAFF
CDR3 DNA: TGTGCCAGCAGCCAAGGTTTCAGCTACACTGAAGCTTTCTTT

D gene: .
V gene: TRBV2
J gene: TRBJ2-3
clone size: .
CDR3 protein: CASRPREYTDTQYF
CDR3 DNA: TGTGCCAGCAGGCCCAGGGAGTACACAGATACGCAGTATTTT

D gene: .
V gene: TRBV5-5
J gene: TRBJ1-3
clone size: .
CDR3 protein: CASSRERSSGNTIYF
CDR3 DNA: TGTGCCAGCAGCCGGGAGAGGAGCTCTGGAAACACCATATATTTT

D gene: .
V gene: TRBV7-9
J gene: TRBJ2-1
clone size: many
CDR3 protein: CASSPIGVLRPNEQFF
CDR3 DNA: TGTGCCAGCAGCCCCATCGGGGTCCTCCGGCCCAATGAGCAGTTCTTC

D gene: TRBD1
V gene: TRBV7-2
J gene: TRBJ2-1
clone size: .
CDR3 protein: CASSFTGGEQFF
CDR3 DNA: TGTGCCAGCAGCTTCACAGGGGGCGAGCAGTTCTTC

D gene: .
V gene: TRBV20-1
J gene: TRBJ2-5
clone size: .
CDR3 protein: CSAPGQNQETQYF
CDR3 DNA: TGCAGTGCTCCTGGGCAGAACCAAGAGACCCAGTACTTC

D gene: .
V gene: TRBV6-2/TRBV6-3
J gene: TRBJ2-7
clone size: .
CDR3 protein: CASSYEVLGLPYEQYF
CDR3 DNA: TGTGCCAGCAGTTACGAAGTTCTAGGACTTCCTTACGAGCAGTACTTC

D gene: .
V gene: TRBV6-5
J gene: TRBJ2-1
clone size: .
CDR3 protein: CASSYSWDPEQFF
CDR3 DNA: TGTGCCAGCAGTTACTCGTGGGACCCAGAGCAGTTCTTC

D gene: TRBD2
V gene: TRBV6-5
J gene: TRBJ2-2
clone size: few
CDR3 protein: CASSPGGGYTGELFF
CDR3 DNA: TGTGCCAGCAGTCCTGGCGGGGGTTACACCGGGGAGCTGTTTTTT

D gene: .
V gene: TRBV20-1
J gene: TRBJ1-5
clone size: .
CDR3 protein: CSARRGIGVGNQPQHF
CDR3 DNA: TGCAGTGCTAGAAGAGGGATAGGGGTTGGCAATCAGCCCCAGCATTTT

D gene: .
V gene: TRBV7-9
J gene: TRBJ2-5
clone size: .
CDR3 protein: CASSLADALGF
CDR3 DNA: TGTGCCAGCAGCTTAGCGGACGCGTTGGGCTTC

D gene: TRBD1
V gene: TRBV20-1
J gene: TRBJ2-7
clone size: few
CDR3 protein: CSARDGDRGSGEQYF
CDR3 DNA: TGCAGTGCTAGAGATGGGGACAGGGGGTCGGGCGAGCAGTACTTC

D gene: TRBD1
V gene: TRBV7-2
J gene: TRBJ1-1
clone size: many
CDR3 protein: CASSLDRIGTEAFF
CDR3 DNA: TGTGCCAGCAGCTTGGACAGGATTGGTACTGAAGCTTTCTTT

D gene: .
V gene: TRBV30
J gene: TRBJ2-4
clone size: .
CDR3 protein: CAWSRQIAKNIQYF
CDR3 DNA: TGTGCCTGGAGTAGACAGATAGCCAAAAACATTCAGTACTTC

D gene: .
V gene: TRBV7-2
J gene: TRBJ1-2
clone size: .
CDR3 protein: CASSLGPHYGYTF
CDR3 DNA: TGTGCCAGCAGCTTAGGCCCCCACTATGGCTACACCTTC

D gene: TRBD1
V gene: TRBV7-9
J gene: TRBJ2-7
clone size: .
CDR3 protein: CASSLRDRSSYEQYF
CDR3 DNA: TGTGCCAGCAGCTTACGGGACAGGAGCTCCTACGAGCAGTACTTC